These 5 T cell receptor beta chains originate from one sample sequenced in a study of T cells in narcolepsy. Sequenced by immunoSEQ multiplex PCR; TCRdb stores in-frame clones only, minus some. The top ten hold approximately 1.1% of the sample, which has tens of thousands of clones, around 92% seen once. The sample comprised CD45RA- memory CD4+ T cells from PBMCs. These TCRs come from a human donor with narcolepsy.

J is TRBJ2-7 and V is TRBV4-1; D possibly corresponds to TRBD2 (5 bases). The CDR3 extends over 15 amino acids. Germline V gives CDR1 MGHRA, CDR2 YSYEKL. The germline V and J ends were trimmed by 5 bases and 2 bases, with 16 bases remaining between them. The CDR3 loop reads CASSYNAVGAYEQYF. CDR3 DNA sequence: TGCGCCAGCAGCTACAACGCAGTGGGAGCCTACGAGCAGTACTTC.

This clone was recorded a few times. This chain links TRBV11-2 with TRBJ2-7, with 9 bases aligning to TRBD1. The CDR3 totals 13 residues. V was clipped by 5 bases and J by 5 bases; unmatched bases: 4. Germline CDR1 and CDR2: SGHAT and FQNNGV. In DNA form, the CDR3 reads TGTGCCAGCAGCGTCGGGACAGGGAACGAGCAGTACTTC. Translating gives CASSVGTGNEQYF.

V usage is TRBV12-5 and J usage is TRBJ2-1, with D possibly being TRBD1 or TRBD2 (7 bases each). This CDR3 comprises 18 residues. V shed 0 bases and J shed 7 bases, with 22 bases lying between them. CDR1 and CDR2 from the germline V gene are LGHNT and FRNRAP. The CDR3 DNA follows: TGTGCTAGTGGTTTGGTACAGGGGTTAGCGGGCGAGAGGAATGAGCAGTTCTTC. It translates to CASGLVQGLAGERNEQFF.

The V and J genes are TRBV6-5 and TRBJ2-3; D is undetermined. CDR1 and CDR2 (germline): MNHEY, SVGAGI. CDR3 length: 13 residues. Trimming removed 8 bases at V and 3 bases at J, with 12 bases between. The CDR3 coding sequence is TGTGCCAGCGGGATAGGGTTAACAGATACGCAGTATTTT. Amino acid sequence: CASGIGLTDTQYF.

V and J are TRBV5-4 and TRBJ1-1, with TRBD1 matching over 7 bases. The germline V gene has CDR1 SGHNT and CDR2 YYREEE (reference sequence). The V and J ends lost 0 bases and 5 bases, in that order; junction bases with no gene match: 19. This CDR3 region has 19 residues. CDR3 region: CASSLGLTGADGRRTEAFF. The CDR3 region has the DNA TGTGCCAGCAGCTTGGGTCTTACAGGGGCCGATGGGAGAAGGACTGAAGCTTTCTTT.